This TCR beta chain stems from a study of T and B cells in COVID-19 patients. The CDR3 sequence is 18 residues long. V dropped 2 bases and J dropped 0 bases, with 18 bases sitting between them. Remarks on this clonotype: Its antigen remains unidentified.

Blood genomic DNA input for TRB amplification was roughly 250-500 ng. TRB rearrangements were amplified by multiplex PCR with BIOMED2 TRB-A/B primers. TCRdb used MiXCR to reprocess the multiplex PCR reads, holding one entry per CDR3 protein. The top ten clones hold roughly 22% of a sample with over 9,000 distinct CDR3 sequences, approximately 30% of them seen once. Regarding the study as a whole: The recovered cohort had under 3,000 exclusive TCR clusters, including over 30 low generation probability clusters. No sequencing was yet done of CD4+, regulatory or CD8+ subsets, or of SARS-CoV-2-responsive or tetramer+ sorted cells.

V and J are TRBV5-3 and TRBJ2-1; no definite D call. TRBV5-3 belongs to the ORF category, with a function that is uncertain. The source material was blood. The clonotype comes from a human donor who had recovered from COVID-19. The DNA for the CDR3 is TGTGCCAGAAGCTTACTGCCCAGGATCATCAGCTCCTACAATGAGCAGTTCTTC. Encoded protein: CARSLLPRIISSYNEQFF.